Reported below is one T cell receptor beta chain. In the authors' methods: Counts of nucleated cells, estimated from reference gene primer amplification, were obtained. The protocol was immunoSEQ multiplex PCR, while the TCRdb copy is restricted to in-frame clones and leaves out a portion. V and J calls and clone size follow that table, whereas D and trimming were derived from the DNA. The sample comprises some 320,000 clones, roughly 85% of which are singletons, and around 7.2% rests with the top ten. These data are taken from a study of blood T cell repertoires in COVID-19. Turning to the study itself: From the United States, Italy and Spain came samples of acute and convalescent COVID-19. In each case, the material was cDNA or gDNA derived from T cells, B-cell-depleted T cells, or PBMCs.

The sample comprised peripheral blood. This clonotype was sampled from a human donor in a cohort sampled during active COVID-19.

The CDR3 sequence: CASSLYRDSSTNEKLFF. The CDR3 coding sequence is TGTGCCAGCAGCCTTTACAGGGACAGTTCAACTAATGAAAAACTGTTTTTT. The chain carries TRBV5-4 and TRBJ1-4; TRBD1 matches 7 bases. This CDR3 is 17 amino acids long. With V trimmed by 4 bases and J by 0 bases, 9 bases remained unmatched. Germline V gene lookup returns CDR1 SGHNT and CDR2 YYREEE (reference sequence). Based on the CDR3 plus reference TRBV5-4 and TRBJ1-4, the full variable domain is ETGVTQSPTHLIKTRGQQVTLRCSSQSGHNTVSWYQQALGQGPQFIFQYYREEENGRGNFPPRFSGLQFPNYSSELNVNALELDDSALYLCASSLYRDSSTNEKLFFGSGTQLSVL.